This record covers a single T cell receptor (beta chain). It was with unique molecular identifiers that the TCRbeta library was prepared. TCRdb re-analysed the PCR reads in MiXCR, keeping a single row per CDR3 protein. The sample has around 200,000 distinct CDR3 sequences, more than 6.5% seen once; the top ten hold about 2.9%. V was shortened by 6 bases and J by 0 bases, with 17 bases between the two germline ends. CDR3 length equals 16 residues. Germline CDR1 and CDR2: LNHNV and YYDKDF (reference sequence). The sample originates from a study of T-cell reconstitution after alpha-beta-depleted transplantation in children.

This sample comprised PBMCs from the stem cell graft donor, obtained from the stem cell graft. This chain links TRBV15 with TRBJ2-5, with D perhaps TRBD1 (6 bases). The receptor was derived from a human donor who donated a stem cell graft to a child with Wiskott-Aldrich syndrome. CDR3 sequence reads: CATSSLKQGNQETQYF. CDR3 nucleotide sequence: TGTGCCACCAGTTCCCTTAAACAGGGAAACCAAGAGACCCAGTACTTC.